A selection of T cell receptor beta chains follows, all from one sample in a study of shared clonotypes between healthy human individuals. Some clones are missing from TCRdb's copy, which holds only in-frame ones; the method was immunoSEQ multiplex PCR. The sample consists of around 2.3 million clones, 90% to 97% of them appearing once. Sequencing was carried out using naive CD4+ T cells sorted from blood. Receptor source: a young man in good health. CDR3s include the opening cysteine and the closing phenylalanine or tryptophan. Fields, in order: D gene, V gene, clone size, J gene, CDR3 length, CDR3 protein, CDR3 DNA. D genes are given only for firm matches. Clone sizes are given selectively: once, few, many, or a class where the clone is expanded.

>NA|TRBV9|NA|TRBJ1-5|15
CASSVDGGSNQPQHF
TGTGCCAGCAGCGTAGATGGGGGAAGTAATCAGCCCCAGCATTTT
>NA|TRBV4-3|NA|TRBJ1-2|15
CASSQVDRDNYGYTF
TGCGCCAGCAGCCAAGTGGACAGAGATAACTATGGCTACACCTTC
>NA|TRBV6-6|NA|TRBJ1-5|16
CASIHSYLQGNQPQHF
TGTGCCAGCATCCACTCGTATCTGCAGGGCAATCAGCCCCAGCATTTT
>NA|TRBV7-9|few|TRBJ1-5|15
CASSNRDIGDQPQHF
TGTGCCAGCAGCAACCGGGACATTGGGGATCAGCCCCAGCATTTT
>TRBD2|TRBV4-1|NA|TRBJ2-7|15
CASSQLAGGLYEQYF
TGCGCCAGCAGTCAACTAGCGGGAGGCCTCTACGAGCAGTACTTC
>NA|TRBV5-1|NA|TRBJ2-1|12
CASSLRWNEQFF
TGCGCCAGCAGCTTGCGTTGGAATGAGCAGTTCTTC
>TRBD1|TRBV7-9|NA|TRBJ2-5|14
CASSPVTGLETQYF
TGTGCCAGCAGCCCTGTGACAGGGCTGGAGACCCAGTACTTC
>NA|TRBV5-1|NA|TRBJ1-2|13
CASSPTLGEGYTF
TGCGCCAGCAGTCCAACCCTAGGGGAAGGCTACACCTTC
>TRBD1|TRBV6-5|NA|TRBJ1-2|13
CASSQGDPYGYTF
TGTGCCAGCAGTCAGGGGGATCCTTATGGCTACACCTTC
>TRBD2|TRBV4-1|NA|TRBJ2-4|17
CASSQGGLRGVKNIQYF
TGCGCCAGCAGCCAAGGGGGGCTGCGGGGGGTCAAAAACATTCAGTACTTC
>NA|TRBV28|NA|TRBJ1-1|14
CASSLPGGWTEAFF
TGTGCCAGCAGTTTGCCAGGAGGTTGGACTGAAGCTTTCTTT
>NA|TRBV6-5|NA|TRBJ1-5|13
CASSYSGVQPQHF
TGTGCCAGCAGTTACTCCGGGGTTCAGCCCCAGCATTTT
>NA|TRBV29-1|NA|TRBJ2-7|13
CSVESFATYEQYF
TGCAGCGTTGAAAGCTTTGCGACCTACGAGCAGTACTTC
>NA|TRBV25-1|once|TRBJ2-5|17
CASSERSPVRVLSTQYF
TGTGCCAGCAGTGAGAGGTCCCCTGTCAGGGTGTTGTCGACCCAGTACTTC
>NA|TRBV30|NA|TRBJ2-5|14
CAWSVGGKQETQYF
TGTGCCTGGAGTGTCGGCGGAAAACAAGAGACCCAGTACTTC
>TRBD1|TRBV4-1|NA|TRBJ1-5|17
CASSLARGQGGNQPQHF
TGCGCCAGCAGCCTCGCGAGGGGGCAGGGGGGGAATCAGCCCCAGCATTTT
>NA|TRBV7-9|NA|TRBJ1-2|15
CASTQRRPSDYGYTF
TGTGCCAGCACCCAAAGGCGCCCGTCTGACTATGGCTACACCTTC
>NA|TRBV5-1|NA|TRBJ2-7|13
CASSLDHLGEQYF
TGCGCCAGCAGCTTGGATCACCTGGGCGAGCAGTACTTC
>NA|TRBV6-1|once|TRBJ1-1|12
CASMIGGSKAFF
TGTGCCAGCATGATAGGAGGGAGTAAAGCTTTCTTT
>NA|TRBV5-1|NA|TRBJ2-2|16
CASSLGAGTNTGELFF
TGCGCCAGCAGCTTGGGGGCGGGCACGAACACCGGGGAGCTGTTTTTT
>TRBD1|TRBV19|NA|TRBJ1-1|16
CASSIGRQGVNTEAFF
TGTGCCAGTAGTATAGGAAGACAGGGGGTGAACACTGAAGCTTTCTTT
>NA|TRBV2|NA|TRBJ2-7|13
CASKRDSAYEQYF
TGTGCCAGCAAGAGGGACTCCGCCTACGAGCAGTACTTC
>NA|TRBV18|NA|TRBJ2-1|15
CASSPPSKQLNEQFF
TGTGCCAGCTCACCGCCATCGAAGCAGCTCAATGAGCAGTTCTTC
>TRBD1|TRBV28|NA|TRBJ2-7|13
CASGDRGSYEQYF
TGTGCCAGCGGGGACAGGGGGTCCTACGAGCAGTACTTC
>NA|TRBV5-1|NA|TRBJ2-1|16
CASSLGTSSSYNEQFF
TGCGCCAGCAGCTTGGGTACTAGCTCCTCCTACAATGAGCAGTTCTTC
>TRBD2|TRBV2|NA|TRBJ2-7|15
CASSDPSGRAGEQYF
TGTGCCAGCAGTGACCCCTCGGGGAGGGCGGGGGAGCAGTACTTC
>TRBD1|TRBV6-1|NA|TRBJ1-2|15
CASSAGTAGDYGYTF
TGTGCCAGCAGTGCCGGGACAGCCGGCGACTATGGCTACACCTTC